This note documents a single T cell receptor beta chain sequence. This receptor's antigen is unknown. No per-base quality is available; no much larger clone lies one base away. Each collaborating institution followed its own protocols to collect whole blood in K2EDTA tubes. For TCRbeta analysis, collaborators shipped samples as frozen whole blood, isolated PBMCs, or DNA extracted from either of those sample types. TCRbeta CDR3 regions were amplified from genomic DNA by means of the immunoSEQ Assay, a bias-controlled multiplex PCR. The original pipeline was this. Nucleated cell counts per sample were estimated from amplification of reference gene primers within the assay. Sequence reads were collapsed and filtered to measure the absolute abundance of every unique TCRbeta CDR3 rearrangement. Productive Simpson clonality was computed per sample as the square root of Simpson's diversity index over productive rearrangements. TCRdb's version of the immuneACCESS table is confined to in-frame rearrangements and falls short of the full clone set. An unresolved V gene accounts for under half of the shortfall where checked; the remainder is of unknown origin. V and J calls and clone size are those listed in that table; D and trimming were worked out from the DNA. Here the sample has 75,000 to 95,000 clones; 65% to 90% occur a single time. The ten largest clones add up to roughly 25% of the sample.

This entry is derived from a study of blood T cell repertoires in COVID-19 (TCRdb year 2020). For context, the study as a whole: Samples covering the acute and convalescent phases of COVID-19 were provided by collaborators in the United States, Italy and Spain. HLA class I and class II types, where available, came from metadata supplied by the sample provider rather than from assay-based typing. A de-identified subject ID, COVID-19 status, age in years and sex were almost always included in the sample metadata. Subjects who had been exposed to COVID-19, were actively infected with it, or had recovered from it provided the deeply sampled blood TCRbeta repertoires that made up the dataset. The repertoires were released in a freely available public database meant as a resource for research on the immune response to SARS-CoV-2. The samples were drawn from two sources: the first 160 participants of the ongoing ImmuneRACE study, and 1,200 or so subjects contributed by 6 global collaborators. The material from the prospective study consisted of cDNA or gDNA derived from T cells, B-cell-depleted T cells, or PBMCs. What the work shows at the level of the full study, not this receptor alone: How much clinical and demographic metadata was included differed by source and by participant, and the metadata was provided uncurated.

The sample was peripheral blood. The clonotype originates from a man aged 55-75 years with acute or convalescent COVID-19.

The CDR3 reads as follows: CASRNRQGAWANEQFF. The DNA reads as follows: TGTGCCAGCAGGAATCGCCAAGGGGCCTGGGCCAATGAGCAGTTCTTC. Recombination joined TRBV28 with TRBJ2-1; 5 matching bases give a weak D call of TRBD1. V loses 6 bases, J loses 6 bases, and the germline ends lie 21 bases apart. The CDR3 runs 16 residues from the cysteine to the phenylalanine. The retained sequence is limited to the CDR3, 48 bases, with the frame set at the first base. CDR1 and CDR2, per the germline V gene, are MDHEN and SYDVKM.